The rows below give T cell receptor beta chains drawn from one sample of a study of blood T cells in healthy people across ages. One entry per CDR3 protein results from TCRdb running MiXCR on the 5' RACE reads. This sample has 800,000 to 950,000 distinct CDR3 sequences; roughly 40% occur once, and the top ten carry over 10%. The sequencing sample was made of blood. These receptors were obtained from a man younger than 35 in good health. CDR3s include the opening cysteine and the closing phenylalanine or tryptophan. The D gene is left open where the match is weak. Clone size is shown for a subset of rows, as once, few, many or a class of expanded clone.

v_call	j_call	clone_size	d_call	cdr3_aa	cdr3_nt
TRBV10-3	TRBJ1-1	NA	NA	CASGWGSTEAFF	TGTGCCTCCGGGTGGGGGAGCACTGAAGCTTTCTTT
TRBV20-1	TRBJ1-5	few	TRBD1	CSASGTGYSNQPQHF	TGCAGTGCTTCCGGGACAGGGTATAGCAATCAGCCCCAGCATTTT
TRBV12-3/TRBV12-4	TRBJ1-5	NA	NA	CASSSLTSLNQPQHF	TGTGCCAGCAGTTCGCTAACTTCGTTAAATCAGCCCCAGCATTTT
TRBV14	TRBJ1-2	few	NA	CASSAGRINYGYTF	TGTGCCAGCAGCGCGGGACGGATTAACTATGGCTACACCTTC
TRBV28	TRBJ1-4	NA	NA	CASSLWGGTNERLFF	TGTGCCAGCAGCCTGTGGGGGGGAACTAATGAAAGACTGTTTTTT
TRBV29-1	TRBJ2-3	many	NA	CSVGSGSTDTQYF	TGCAGCGTTGGTTCGGGCAGCACAGATACGCAGTATTTT
TRBV7-8	TRBJ2-5	NA	NA	CASSTGWDQETQYF	TGTGCCAGCAGCACAGGGTGGGACCAAGAGACCCAGTACTTC
TRBV10-3	TRBJ2-3	NA	TRBD1	CAIGGTGMGTQYF	TGTGCCATCGGCGGGACAGGGATGGGTACGCAGTATTTT
TRBV5-4	TRBJ1-4	NA	TRBD1	CASSLDRGANEKLFF	TGTGCCAGCAGCTTGGACAGGGGGGCTAATGAAAAACTGTTTTTT
TRBV12-3/TRBV12-4	TRBJ2-7	many	NA	CASRRDGSYEQYF	TGTGCCAGCAGGAGGGACGGCTCCTACGAGCAGTACTTC
TRBV20-1	TRBJ2-3	NA	TRBD2	CSAGKTSGGPFTSTDTQYF	TGCAGTGCTGGAAAGACTAGCGGGGGGCCTTTTACTAGCACAGATACGCAGTATTTT
TRBV12-3/TRBV12-4	TRBJ1-3	few	TRBD1	CASSPRDRGDVRGNTIYF	TGTGCCAGCAGTCCACGGGACAGGGGCGACGTGCGCGGAAACACCATATATTTT
TRBV2	TRBJ2-3	NA	NA	CASSGSQASTDTQYF	TGTGCCAGCAGTGGGAGCCAGGCGAGCACAGATACGCAGTATTTT
TRBV12-3/TRBV12-4	TRBJ2-7	many	NA	CASSFSPTYEQYF	TGTGCCAGCAGTTTTTCGCCGACCTACGAGCAGTACTTC
TRBV20-1	TRBJ2-2	NA	NA	CSAREKGAASGELFF	TGCAGTGCTAGAGAGAAAGGGGCCGCGAGCGGGGAGCTGTTTTTT
TRBV4-1	TRBJ1-2	NA	NA	CASKITGQIYGYTF	TGCGCCAGCAAAATAACAGGACAGATCTATGGCTACACCTTC
TRBV28	TRBJ1-2	many	NA	CATLFNYGYTF	TGTGCCACCCTTTTTAACTATGGCTACACCTTC
TRBV20-1	TRBJ2-5	NA	TRBD2	CSARELAGGRETQYF	TGCAGTGCTAGGGAACTAGCGGGGGGCCGAGAGACCCAGTACTTC
TRBV7-6	TRBJ2-1	NA	TRBD2	CASSLVNPVGYGGVPHNEQFF	TGTGCCAGCAGCTTAGTGAATCCAGTGGGTTACGGGGGGGTTCCCCACAATGAGCAGTTCTTC
TRBV6-4	TRBJ2-1	NA	NA	CASSDRRGTYNEQFF	TGTGCCAGCAGTGACAGGAGAGGGACTTACAATGAGCAGTTCTTC
TRBV10-3	TRBJ2-3	few	TRBD1	CAIRTQGATDTQYF	TGTGCCATCAGGACCCAGGGGGCTACAGATACGCAGTATTTT
TRBV12-3/TRBV12-4	TRBJ1-2	many	TRBD1	CASSFGGTGGRGGYTF	TGTGCCAGCAGTTTCGGGGGAACAGGGGGCAGGGGCGGCTACACCTTC
TRBV18	TRBJ1-1	NA	TRBD1	CASSWDRYGEAFF	TGTGCCAGCTCATGGGACAGGTACGGTGAAGCTTTCTTT
TRBV19	TRBJ2-7	few	NA	CASSRTESEQYF	TGTGCCAGTAGTCGGACAGAGAGCGAGCAGTACTTC
TRBV27	TRBJ2-5	NA	TRBD1	CASSINRGLVEREQYF	TGTGCCAGCAGTATAAACAGGGGGCTGGTCGAACGCGAACAGTACTTC
TRBV10-2	TRBJ2-1	few	TRBD2	CASRDSGGAQNEQFF	TGCGCCAGCAGAGATAGCGGGGGGGCGCAAAATGAGCAGTTCTTC
TRBV12-3/TRBV12-4	TRBJ1-2	NA	NA	CASSPDASPGYTF	TGTGCCAGCAGCCCAGACGCGTCTCCAGGCTACACCTTC
TRBV12-3/TRBV12-4	TRBJ2-3	NA	NA	CATGPGELDAQYF	TGTGCCACCGGCCCGGGGGAATTAGATGCGCAGTATTTT
TRBV7-2	TRBJ1-5	once	NA	CASSPSRTGNQPQHF	TGTGCCAGCAGCCCTAGTCGAACGGGGAATCAGCCCCAGCATTTT
TRBV20-1	TRBJ2-7	NA	TRBD1	CSARTGLNNEQYF	TGCAGTGCGAGGACAGGGTTGAACAATGAGCAGTACTTC
TRBV7-2	TRBJ2-5	few	NA	CASRLSVMAFETQYF	TGTGCCAGCAGGCTGTCGGTTATGGCCTTTGAGACCCAGTACTTC
TRBV4-3	TRBJ2-3	NA	NA	CASSQVGESLTDTQYF	TGCGCCAGCAGCCAAGTAGGGGAGTCACTCACAGATACGCAGTATTTT
TRBV27	TRBJ2-5	NA	NA	CASRRSGETQYF	TGTGCCAGCAGGCGGTCTGGAGAGACCCAGTACTTC
TRBV6-5	TRBJ1-2	many	NA	CASSYGQAYGYTF	TGTGCCAGCAGTTACGGGCAGGCCTATGGCTACACCTTC
TRBV4-2	TRBJ1-1	once	NA	CASSQVREATEAFF	TGTGCCAGCAGCCAAGTACGTGAGGCTACTGAAGCTTTCTTT
TRBV5-1	TRBJ1-2	NA	TRBD1	CASSLVWDSENHGYTF	TGCGCCAGCAGCTTGGTGTGGGACAGCGAAAACCATGGCTACACCTTC
TRBV5-1	TRBJ2-3	many	TRBD2	CASSFPSGGTDTQYF	TGCGCCAGCAGCTTCCCTAGCGGGGGCACAGATACGCAGTATTTT
TRBV7-4	TRBJ2-3	many	TRBD1	CASSASRDRRADTQYF	TGTGCCAGCAGCGCTTCCCGGGACAGAAGGGCGGATACGCAGTATTTT
TRBV4-1	TRBJ1-1	NA	TRBD1	CASSQEGPGQGAHTKEAFF	TGCGCCAGCAGCCAAGAGGGTCCGGGACAGGGGGCGCATACGAAAGAAGCTTTCTTT
TRBV2	TRBJ1-1	NA	NA	CASSVSAALNTEAFF	TGTGCCAGCAGTGTATCGGCGGCTCTGAACACTGAAGCTTTCTTT
TRBV12-3/TRBV12-4	TRBJ1-5	few	NA	CASSSPHSNQPQHF	TGTGCCAGCAGCTCCCCACATAGCAATCAGCCCCAGCATTTT
TRBV10-3	TRBJ1-1	few	NA	CAISEAGDTEAFF	TGTGCCATCAGTGAGGCTGGGGACACTGAAGCTTTCTTT
TRBV20-1	TRBJ1-2	NA	NA	CSARAQEGTGGYTF	TGCAGTGCTAGAGCACAAGAGGGGACCGGTGGCTACACCTTC
TRBV6-6	TRBJ2-7	NA	TRBD1	CASSRGQGHYEQYF	TGTGCCAGCAGTAGGGGACAGGGGCACTACGAGCAGTACTTC
TRBV7-2	TRBJ1-5	NA	NA	CASSSRCTQPQHF	TGTGCCAGCAGCTCAAGATGCACTCAGCCCCAGCATTTT
TRBV9	TRBJ2-2	NA	NA	CASSVNRHREDTGELFF	TGTGCCAGCAGCGTGAACCGACACCGCGAGGACACCGGGGAGCTGTTTTTT
TRBV15	TRBJ2-2	NA	NA	CATSSSGGELFF	TGTGCCACCAGCAGTTCGGGGGGGGAGCTGTTTTTT
TRBV15	TRBJ2-4	NA	TRBD1	CATSRAGTGAKNIQYF	TGTGCCACCAGCAGAGCCGGGACAGGGGCCAAAAACATTCAGTACTTC
TRBV19	TRBJ1-5	NA	TRBD1	CASSIPTTGGRQPQHF	TGTGCCAGTAGTATTCCTACGACAGGGGGCCGACAGCCCCAGCATTTT
TRBV6-6	TRBJ2-5	NA	NA	CASSMSGSLRNEQYF	TGTGCCAGCAGTATGTCGGGCAGCCTTCGCAATGAGCAGTACTTC
TRBV12-3/TRBV12-4	TRBJ2-3	many	TRBD1	CASRQGATDTQYF	TGTGCCAGCAGACAGGGGGCCACAGATACGCAGTATTTT
TRBV30	TRBJ1-5	few	TRBD1	CAWGQDLSNQPQHF	TGTGCCTGGGGACAGGACCTTAGCAATCAGCCCCAGCATTTT
TRBV18	TRBJ2-1	many	NA	CASSPPPSYNEQFF	TGTGCCAGCTCACCACCTCCCTCCTACAATGAGCAGTTCTTC
TRBV5-5	TRBJ2-7	few	TRBD1	CASSWTGSEQYF	TGTGCCAGCAGCTGGACAGGGAGCGAGCAGTACTTC
TRBV20-1	TRBJ1-1	few	TRBD1	CSARLPRQGDTEAFF	TGCAGTGCTAGACTCCCCAGGCAGGGGGACACTGAAGCTTTCTTT
TRBV4-1	TRBJ2-7	NA	TRBD2	CASSQEGLAGTVSYEQYF	TGCGCCAGCAGCCAAGAGGGACTAGCGGGAACCGTTTCCTACGAGCAGTACTTC
TRBV20-1	TRBJ2-1	NA	NA	CSAAETHEQFF	TGCAGTGCCGCGGAGACCCATGAGCAGTTCTTC
TRBV7-2	TRBJ1-2	many	NA	CASSSQGHNYGYTF	TGTGCCAGCAGCTCTCAGGGGCACAACTATGGCTACACCTTC
TRBV7-2	TRBJ1-2	NA	NA	CASSLGRGAGGGYTF	TGTGCCAGCAGCTTAGGTCGGGGAGCTGGAGGCGGCTACACCTTC